A single sample gave rise to the 13 T cell receptor beta chains below, sequenced in a study of cytomegalovirus exposure and HLA in healthy donors. Primers for the PCR totalled 60 Vbeta and 13 Jbeta. Libraries were prepared by immunoSEQ multiplex PCR; TCRdb keeps only in-frame clonotypes and omits some of them. Of 200,000 or so clones detected, approximately 78% appear once; the ten largest clones hold 6.5%. The sample was PBMCs. Receptors were obtained from a woman aged 45-59 years in good health and CMV-seropositive.

The chain has TRBV18 and TRBJ2-6, with 11 bases fitting TRBD2. Germline V lookup: CDR1 KGHSH, CDR2 LQKENI. The CDR3 runs 18 residues. With 4 bases clipped from V and 2 bases from J, the junction kept 7 bases outside the gene matches. Here the CDR3 DNA reads TGTGCCAGCTCACACCGACTAGCGGGGACCCCTGGGGCCAACGTCCTGACTTTC. Amino acid sequence: CASSHRLAGTPGANVLTF.

This CDR3 is CASSSGSVAEQFF. The CDR3 DNA reads as TGTGCCAGCAGCTCGGGGTCTGTGGCTGAGCAGTTCTTC. The chain couples TRBV7-2 to TRBJ2-1; a possible D gene is TRBD2 (5 bases). Germline loops: CDR1 SGHTA, CDR2 FQGNSA. CDR3 length: 13 residues. The V and J ends lost 4 bases and 9 bases respectively, with 13 bases between them.

The J gene is TRBJ2-7, the V gene TRBV18; D might be TRBD1 (6 bases). Germline-derived CDR1 and CDR2 are KGHSH and LQKENI. This CDR3 comprises 15 residues. V lost 1 base to trimming and J lost 5 bases, with 15 bases between them. DNA for the CDR3: TGTGCCAGCTCACCACTGACAGGCGGACAGAACGAGCAGTACTTC. Translation gives CASSPLTGGQNEQYF. Full variable domain (missing parts from reference TRBV18 and TRBJ2-7): NAGVMQNPRHLVRRRGQEARLRCSPMKGHSHVYWYRQLPEEGLKFMVYLQKENIIDESGMPKERFSAEFPKEGPSILRIQQVVRGDSAAYFCASSPLTGGQNEQYFGPGTRLTVT.

This chain connects TRBV2 to TRBJ2-3; 12 bases are shared with TRBD2. V shed 5 bases, J shed 2 bases, and the junction held 5 bases outside the gene matches. Germline V gene data show CDR1 as SNHLY and CDR2 as FYNNEI. This CDR3 contains 16 residues. The CDR3 nucleotides read TGTGCCAGCAGTCAACTAGCGGGGGGTCCCACAGATACGCAGTATTTT. Translated: CASSQLAGGPTDTQYF.

This clone was recorded once. The V and J genes are TRBV21-1 and TRBJ2-5; the table's D call of TRBD2 was not tested on the DNA. TRBV21-1 is an annotated pseudogene. CDR3 size: 8 residues. CDR3 in amino acids: CAAEAQYF. As DNA, the CDR3 is TGTGCCGCGGAGGCCCAGTACTTC.

The genes are TRBV6-1 and TRBJ2-7; 8 bases line up with TRBD2. This CDR3 has 13 residues. V lost 10 bases and J lost 3; bases outside the gene matches: 8. Germline-derived CDR1 and CDR2 are MNHNS and SASEGT. Written as DNA, the CDR3 is TGTGCCACCGAGAGCGGGAGTAGCTACGAGCAGTACTTC. It encodes CATESGSSYEQYF.

The genes are TRBV30 and TRBJ2-2; D possibly corresponds to TRBD2 (6 bases). The CDR3 runs to 14 residues. Germline V gives CDR1 GTSNPN, CDR2 SVGIG (reference sequence). The ends were cut back, 3 bases at V and 6 bases at J, with 14 bases in the middle. The CDR3 sequence is CAWRLSGDSGELFF. CDR3 sequence (DNA): TGTGCCTGGAGGTTATCGGGGGACTCCGGGGAGCTGTTTTTT.

The chain links TRBV5-1 to TRBJ2-5, with D tentatively TRBD1 (6 bases). The germline CDR1 and CDR2 sequences are SGHRS and YFSETQ. V lost 4 bases, J lost 5 bases, and 12 bases lay in between. This CDR3 region has 13 residues. As DNA, the CDR3 is TGCGCCAGCAGCACACAGGGAACGGAGACCCAGTACTTC. Protein sequence: CASSTQGTETQYF. Together with reference TRBV5-1 and TRBJ2-5, the CDR3 gives the full variable domain: KAGVTQTPRYLIKTRGQQVTLSCSPISGHRSVSWYQQTPGQGLQFLFEYFSETQRNKGNFPGRFSGRQFSNSRSEMNVSTLELGDSALYLCASSTQGTETQYFGPGTRLLVL.

The gene calls are TRBV20-1 and TRBJ1-1; D call uncertain. V gave up 2 bases and J gave up 6 bases, with 7 bases separating them. The germline gives CDR1 DFQATT, CDR2 SNEGSKA (reference sequence). The CDR3 is made up of 11 amino acids. In nucleotides, the CDR3 is TGCAGTGCTAGATCTACTCCTGAAGCTTTCTTT. Protein product: CSARSTPEAFF.

This chain's CDR3 is CASSPGTTNTEAFF. CDR3 nucleotides: TGCGCCAGCAGCCCCGGGACAACTAACACTGAAGCTTTCTTT. This chain connects TRBV4-3 to TRBJ1-1; weak D call: TRBD1 (6 bases). Per the germline V gene, CDR1 is LGHNA and CDR2 is YSLEER. The V end lost 4 bases, the J end lost 2 bases, and 11 bases lay between the germline ends. This CDR3 has 14 residues.

CDR3 bases: TGTGCCAGCAGTCCGAGACAGGGGGATCAGCCCCAGCATTTT. Residues: CASSPRQGDQPQHF. The V and J genes are TRBV6-5 and TRBJ1-5; 9 nucleotides match TRBD1. V lost 5 bases and J lost 5; bases outside the gene matches: 4. The germline CDR1 and CDR2 sequences are MNHEY and SVGAGI. The CDR3 length is 14 residues.

The chain links TRBV12-5 to TRBJ2-1, with 7 bases that match TRBD1. V shed 8 bases, J shed 5 bases, and the junction held 9 bases outside the gene matches. This CDR3 spans 14 amino acids. The germline CDR1 and CDR2 sequences are LGHNT and FRNRAP. The CDR3 region has the DNA TGTGCTAGTAAACCGGGACAGAGTAACAATGAGCAGTTCTTC. Amino acid sequence: CASKPGQSNNEQFF.

The genes are TRBV15 and TRBJ2-1, with 7 bases lining up with TRBD1. Trimming at V came to 1 base and at J to 6 bases, leaving 9 bases not matched to a gene. The CDR3 is 16 residues long. Germline CDR1 reads LNHNV; CDR2 reads YYDKDF (reference sequence). This CDR3 is CATSRGLNRGSNEQFF. The CDR3 DNA follows: TGTGCCACCAGCAGAGGCCTTAACAGGGGCAGCAATGAGCAGTTCTTC. Using reference TRBV15 and TRBJ2-1 for the parts outside the CDR3, the full variable domain is DAMVIQNPRYQVTQFGKPVTLSCSQTLNHNVMYWYQQKSSQAPKLLFHYYDKDFNNEADTPDNFQSRRPNTSFCFLDIRSPGLGDTAMYLCATSRGLNRGSNEQFFGPGTRLTVL.